A selection of T cell receptor beta chains follows, all from one sample in a study of CD8+ T cells in alopecia areata. Sequencing used immunoSEQ multiplex PCR; TCRdb keeps in-frame clones, though not all of them. The sample lists about 120,000 clones, 50% to 55% occurring once. The material was CD4+ T cells sorted from blood, obtained at week 4, from a patient treated with tofacitinib. The receptors shown here come from a human donor with alopecia areata. Each CDR3 is given with its conserved first and last residue. Each record gives: clone size, J gene, D gene, V gene, CDR3 DNA, CDR3 protein. D genes are given only for firm matches. Only part of the rows carry a size: once, few, many, or a class if the clone is expanded.

few | TRBJ1-2 | TRBD1 | TRBV6-6 | TGTGCCAGCAGCCCTCCAGGGGGTCTCTATGGCTACACCTTC | CASSPPGGLYGYTF
few | TRBJ2-7 | TRBD1 | TRBV14 | TGTGCCAGCAGTCGGACAGGGACTTTCTACGAGCAGTACTTC | CASSRTGTFYEQYF
. | TRBJ1-2 | TRBD1 | TRBV5-1 | TGCGCCAGCAGCTTGGGGATAGGGGGCTCTGGCTACACCTTC | CASSLGIGGSGYTF
once | TRBJ1-1 | . | TRBV18 | TGTGCCAGCTCACCATCAGCGGGACGTTTGAACACTGAAGCTTTCTTT | CASSPSAGRLNTEAFF
. | TRBJ1-2 | . | TRBV29-1 | TGCAGCGTTGAAGCGGGGCGTGGTTATGGCTACACCTTC | CSVEAGRGYGYTF
. | TRBJ1-1 | TRBD1 | TRBV29-1 | TGCAGCCCCACCCGGGACAGGGCACTAAACACTGAAGCTTTCTTT | CSPTRDRALNTEAFF
. | TRBJ1-1 | TRBD1 | TRBV15 | TGTGCCACCAGCATTTACAGGGGGACTGAAGCTTTCTTT | CATSIYRGTEAFF
once | TRBJ2-7 | . | TRBV15 | TGTGCCACCAGCAGAGTGGTGGGGGCAAACTCCTACGAGCAGTACTTC | CATSRVVGANSYEQYF
. | TRBJ1-4 | TRBD1 | TRBV6-1 | TGTGCCAGCAGTGGGACAGGGGGCGACGGTGAAAAACTGTTTTTT | CASSGTGGDGEKLFF
. | TRBJ1-2 | TRBD1 | TRBV29-1 | TGCAGCGTTGGAGGGGGCAACTATGGCTACACCTTC | CSVGGGNYGYTF
once | TRBJ1-5 | . | TRBV2 | TGTGCCAGCACGGGGAATAGCAATCAGCCCCAGCATTTT | CASTGNSNQPQHF
. | TRBJ1-2 | . | TRBV2 | TGTGCCAGCACGTATGCGGGAACGGGCTACACCTTC | CASTYAGTGYTF
once | TRBJ2-1 | TRBD1 | TRBV30 | TGTGCCTGGAGGCTGTCCGGGGACAGGCCCTACAATGAGCAGTTCTTC | CAWRLSGDRPYNEQFF
. | TRBJ1-1 | . | TRBV5-1 | TGCGCCAGCAGCTTGGACAGGGAAGCTTTCTTT | CASSLDREAFF
few | TRBJ1-2 | . | TRBV29-1 | TGCAGCGTCGAACTTCAGCCGACAGGCTATGGCTACACCTTC | CSVELQPTGYGYTF
few | TRBJ1-5 | . | TRBV29-1 | TGCAGCGTCCGATTACAGGGAGGGCCCCAGCATTTT | CSVRLQGGPQHF
few | TRBJ1-1 | . | TRBV5-1 | TGCGCCAGCAGCTTGGTTTTCTGGGAATCGTTGAACACTGAAGCTTTCTTT | CASSLVFWESLNTEAFF
few | TRBJ2-5 | TRBD2 | TRBV7-8 | TGTGCCAGCAGGGGACTAGCGGAGGGGGGCGAGACCCAGTACTTC | CASRGLAEGGETQYF
. | TRBJ1-3 | . | TRBV30 | TGTGCCTGGTGTCTAGGACAGCCGTACTCTGGAAACACCATATATTTT | CAWCLGQPYSGNTIYF
few | TRBJ2-1 | TRBD2 | TRBV7-2 | TGTGCCAGCAGCCCTAGGACTAGCACCAATGAGCAGTTCTTC | CASSPRTSTNEQFF
. | TRBJ1-2 | . | TRBV6-5 | TGTGCCAGCAGCCGGGATTACTATGGCTACACCTTC | CASSRDYYGYTF
. | TRBJ1-2 | . | TRBV5-1 | TGCGCCAGCAGCTCAGGGGTCTCAAACTATGGCTACACCTTC | CASSSGVSNYGYTF
. | TRBJ2-5 | . | TRBV28 | TGTGCCAGCACTCTGAGGGGGGGTACCCAAGAGACCCAGTACTTC | CASTLRGGTQETQYF
few | TRBJ2-7 | . | TRBV27 | TGTGCCAGCAGTTTAGCCCGACTTCGCTCCTACGAGCAGTACTTC | CASSLARLRSYEQYF
. | TRBJ2-6 | . | TRBV30 | TGTGCCTGGTCCCGATCGCTCCTCTCTGGGGCCAACGTCCTGACTTTC | CAWSRSLLSGANVLTF
. | TRBJ1-1 | TRBD1 | TRBV5-4 | TGTGCCACCACGACAGGGCCTCGCACTGAAGCTTTCTTT | CATTTGPRTEAFF